One sample yielded the 28 T cell receptor beta chains listed below, sequenced in a study of memory CD4+ T cells and cytomegalovirus serostatus. Only in-frame clones appear in the TCRdb table, and some are missing; sequencing was by immunoSEQ multiplex PCR. The profile covers 56,000 or so clones, with around 80% appearing a single time and approximately 0.4% taken by the ten largest. Single viable CD3+CD4+CD8-CD45RO+ cells were sorted as the memory CD4+ T cells. Sequenced sample: memory CD4+ T cells from blood. Every receptor here comes from an adult in good health and CMV-seronegative.

This clone turned up a few times. This chain links TRBV5-1 with TRBJ1-2, with D maybe TRBD1 (6 bases). Germline loops: CDR1 SGHRS, CDR2 YFSETQ. The CDR3 totals 15 residues. V shed 1 base and J shed 6 bases, with 16 bases lying between them. The CDR3 reads CASSLSSTGNHGYTF. CDR3 nucleotides: TGCGCCAGCAGCTTGAGTAGTACAGGGAATCATGGCTACACCTTC.

In regard to this clone: The same CDR3 is also encoded by other DNA sequences in this sample. This rearrangement joins TRBV5-1 to TRBJ2-7; D may be TRBD2 (7 bases). Germline V gene data show CDR1 as SGHRS and CDR2 as YFSETQ. Trimming took 2 bases from V and 5 from J, leaving 23 bases between them. The CDR3 length is 17 residues. For the CDR3, the DNA is TGCGCCAGCAGCTTTCAAGGGGGGAGGGTGGATGGGCACGAGCAGTACTTC. Translation: CASSFQGGRVDGHEQYF.

CDR3 residues: CASSPRLYNSPLHF. The DNA for the CDR3 is TGTGCCAGCAGCCCCAGGCTCTATAATTCACCCCTCCACTTT. The chain couples TRBV2 to TRBJ1-6; no reliable D call. Germline CDR1 is SNHLY and CDR2 is FYNNEI. The CDR3 length is 14 residues. V lost 6 bases to trimming and J lost 3 bases, with 9 bases between them.

There are a few counts of this clone. The chain joins TRBV2 to TRBJ2-3; 8 nucleotides line up with TRBD2. V trimming: 2 bases; J trimming: 4 bases; junction bases outside the gene matches: 2. The germline V gene encodes CDR1 SNHLY and CDR2 FYNNEI. The CDR3 is 14 amino acids. The chain's CDR3 is CASSERGGADTQYF. The CDR3 DNA sequence: TGTGCCAGCAGTGAACGGGGGGGCGCAGATACGCAGTATTTT.

CDR3 residues: CASSLAGGRETQYF. The CDR3 DNA sequence: TGTGCCAGCAGCTTAGCGGGGGGCCGGGAGACCCAGTACTTC. This chain links TRBV7-8 with TRBJ2-5; the D gene could be TRBD1 or TRBD2 (6 bases each). V shed 0 bases and J shed 5 bases, with 10 bases lying between them. CDR1 SGHVS and CDR2 FQNEAQ come from the germline V gene. CDR3 length: 14 residues.

CDR3 in amino acids: CASKVKSYGYTF. CDR3 DNA sequence: TGTGCCAGCAAGGTGAAGAGCTATGGCTACACCTTC. The chain has TRBV6-6 and TRBJ1-2, with D uncertain. V was shortened by 7 bases and J by 4 bases, with 10 bases between the two germline ends. The CDR3 is 12 residues long. In germline, CDR1 is MNHNY, CDR2 SVGAGI (reference sequence).

This clone was seen a few times. This sequence joins TRBV11-3 and TRBJ1-1, with D perhaps matching TRBD1 (5 bases). The CDR3 covers 12 residues. The germline V gene encodes CDR1 SGHNT and CDR2 YENEEA. V was cut by 6 bases and J by 1 base, with 6 bases left in between. The CDR3 DNA sequence: TGTGCCAGCAGTGACAGGAACACTGAAGCTTTCTTT. Translated: CASSDRNTEAFF. The variable domain in full, with the rest retrieved from reference TRBV11-3 and TRBJ1-1, is EAGVVQSPRYKIIEKKQPVAFWCNPISGHNTLYWYLQNLGQGPELLIRYENEEAVDDSQLPKDRFSAERLKGVDSTLKIQPAELGDSAVYLCASSDRNTEAFFGQGTRLTVV.

The chain combines TRBV29-1 with TRBJ2-3; D is uncertain. V dropped 4 bases and J dropped 6 bases, with 11 bases sitting between them. The germline CDR1 and CDR2 sequences are SQVTM and ANQGSEA. CDR3 length: 12 residues. The CDR3 nucleotides are TGCAGCGTTGCAATAGCTATGGATACGCAGTATTTT. This sequence encodes CSVAIAMDTQYF.

The rearrangement uses TRBV28 and TRBJ1-2, with 7 bases fitting TRBD1. J lost 1 base, V lost 9 bases, and 5 bases had no gene match. Germline CDR1 MDHEN, CDR2 SYDVKM. The CDR3 is made up of 13 amino acids. Here the CDR3 reads CASGGGSNYGYTF. Here the CDR3 DNA reads TGTGCCAGTGGAGGGGGCAGTAACTATGGCTACACCTTC.

The chain combines TRBV10-3 with TRBJ2-5; D perhaps matches TRBD2 (6 bases). The V gene's germline CDR1 is ENHRY and CDR2 SYGVKD. V was clipped by 5 bases and J by 3 bases, with 13 bases between them. The CDR3 extends over 14 amino acids. CDR3 protein: CAISPGLLKETQYF. The CDR3 DNA follows: TGTGCCATCAGTCCGGGACTCCTAAAAGAGACCCAGTACTTC.

The chain combines TRBV28 with TRBJ2-4; D is perhaps TRBD2 (5 bases). Germline V gives CDR1 MDHEN, CDR2 SYDVKM. There are 11 residues in the CDR3. Deletions cut 3 bases from V and 13 bases from J, with 10 bases between. The CDR3 sequence: CASSLGVPQYF. In DNA form, the CDR3 reads TGTGCCAGCAGTTTGGGAGTCCCCCAGTACTTC.

The V call is TRBV7-9, the J call TRBJ2-3; 11 bases line up with TRBD2. The V segment lost 3 bases and the J segment 4 bases; nucleotides outside the gene matches: 3. The CDR3 consists of 15 residues. Germline CDR1 is SEHNR and CDR2 is FQNEAQ (reference sequence). The CDR3 spells CASSFGSGGADTQYF. The CDR3 coding sequence is TGTGCCAGCAGCTTTGGTAGCGGGGGGGCAGATACGCAGTATTTT.

This chain joins TRBV5-1 and TRBJ2-3, with D possibly matching TRBD1 (6 bases). Deletions cut 3 bases from V and 4 bases from J, with 9 bases between. This CDR3 region has 13 residues. In germline, CDR1 is SGHRS, CDR2 YFSETQ. CDR3 in amino acids: CASSSAGADTQYF. CDR3 in DNA: TGCGCCAGCAGCTCCGCAGGGGCAGATACGCAGTATTTT.

This sequence joins TRBV7-9 and TRBJ2-5; a possible D gene is TRBD2 (6 bases). Germline-derived CDR1 and CDR2 are SEHNR and FQNEAQ (reference sequence). The CDR3 runs to 14 residues. Trimming took off 2 bases at V and 5 bases at J, with 12 bases between the two ends. The CDR3, as DNA: TGTGCCAGCAGCTTACGGAGGGATGCGGAGACCCAGTACTTC. Its protein product is CASSLRRDAETQYF.

The rearrangement links TRBV19 to TRBJ1-1; TRBD1 aligns across 8 bases. J gave up 5 bases and V 10 bases, and 12 bases lay outside the gene matches. The CDR3 sequence is 14 residues long. Germline assignment: CDR1 LNHDA and CDR2 SQIVND (reference sequence). CDR3 sequence reads: CATLTTGGRTEAFF. The CDR3 coding sequence is TGTGCCACTCTAACTACAGGGGGACGGACTGAAGCTTTCTTT.

The V gene is TRBV4-1, the J gene TRBJ2-5; 8 positions agree with TRBD2. Looked up from germline, CDR1 is MGHRA and CDR2 is YSYEKL. The CDR3 loop spans 13 amino acids. Trimming removed 4 bases from V and 4 bases from J; junction bases left unmatched: 2. The chain's CDR3 is CASSRLASETQYF. CDR3 nucleotides: TGCGCCAGCAGCCGACTAGCGTCAGAGACCCAGTACTTC.

This chain uses TRBV28 with TRBJ2-5, with TRBD1 matching over 7 bases. The J call is doubtful: the DNA matches TRBJ2-7 better. Germline assignment: CDR1 MDHEN and CDR2 SYDVKM. This CDR3 contains 14 residues. This CDR3 is CASKGDRVYHEQYF. The CDR3, as DNA: TGTGCCAGCAAAGGCGACAGGGTCTACCACGAGCAGTACTTC.

On this clone: The same CDR3 is also encoded by other DNA sequences in this sample. The chain has TRBV29-1 and TRBJ2-3; D not resolved. The V and J ends lost 3 bases and 1 base respectively, with 5 bases between them. CDR3 length: 12 residues. The germline V gene encodes CDR1 SQVTM and CDR2 ANQGSEA. This CDR3 reads CSVEGRTDTQYF. CDR3 in DNA: TGCAGCGTTGAGGGCCGCACAGATACGCAGTATTTT.

This clone was observed once. The chain employs TRBV7-2 and TRBJ2-5; the D is unclear. CDR1 and CDR2 from the germline V gene are SGHTA and FQGNSA. Trimming stripped 5 bases from V and 4 bases from J, with 8 bases between. This CDR3 spans 12 amino acids. This chain's CDR3 is CASSAYRETQYF. CDR3 DNA sequence: TGTGCCAGCAGCGCCTATCGAGAGACCCAGTACTTC. Full variable domain (rest looked up from reference TRBV7-2 and TRBJ2-5): GAGVSQSPSNKVTEKGKDVELRCDPISGHTALYWYRQSLGQGLEFLIYFQGNSAPDKSGLPSDRFSAERTGGSVSTLTIQRTQQEDSAVYLCASSAYRETQYFGPGTRLLVL.

This rearrangement joins TRBV5-4 to TRBJ1-5; a weak D match, TRBD1 (5 bases). The length of the CDR3 is 15 residues. Germline V gene sequence: CDR1 SGHNT, CDR2 YYREEE (reference sequence). Trimming pared 0 bases from V and 3 bases from J, leaving 10 bases between. The CDR3, as DNA: TGTGCCAGCAGCTTGGGAGGGGACCCCAATCAGCCCCAGCATTTT. It yields the protein CASSLGGDPNQPQHF.

The CDR3 reads CASSGLADRTQYF. The CDR3 nucleotides read TGTGCCAGCTCGGGACTAGCGGACCGCACCCAGTACTTC. V usage is TRBV7-3 and J usage is TRBJ2-5; 11 nucleotides line up with TRBD2. CDR1 is SGHTA, CDR2 FQGTGA, per germline. This CDR3 has 13 amino acids. V lost 8 bases and J lost 8; bases outside the gene matches: 7.

The chain combines TRBV5-4 with TRBJ2-3, with TRBD2 matching 10 bases. The CDR3 sequence is 16 residues long. Trimming cost V 0 bases and J 1 base; bases outside gene matches: 2. Germline loops: CDR1 SGHNT, CDR2 YYREEE (reference sequence). CDR3 sequence (DNA): TGTGCCAGCAGCTTGGGGCTAGCGGGGGGCACAGATACGCAGTATTTT. Translation gives CASSLGLAGGTDTQYF.

The gene calls are TRBV28 and TRBJ2-3, with 8 bases identical to TRBD2. The CDR3 length is 17 residues. V gave up 6 bases and J gave up 0 bases; unmatched junction bases: 11. Germline assignment: CDR1 MDHEN and CDR2 SYDVKM. CDR3 region: CASRPSRGGGSTDTQYF. CDR3 nucleotide sequence: TGTGCCAGCAGACCTTCCCGGGGCGGGGGGAGCACAGATACGCAGTATTTT. Looking up the rest from reference TRBV28 and TRBJ2-3 gives the full variable domain: DVKVTQSSRYLVKRTGEKVFLECVQDMDHENMFWYRQDPGLGLRLIYFSYDVKMKEKGDIPEGYSVSREKKERFSLILESASTNQTSMYLCASRPSRGGGSTDTQYFGPGTRLTVL.

The genes are TRBV28 and TRBJ2-3; no clear D. Looked up from germline, CDR1 is MDHEN and CDR2 is SYDVKM. The CDR3 consists of 12 residues. V shed 4 bases and J shed 5 bases, with 7 bases lying between them. CDR3: CASSSAQDTQYF. The DNA of the CDR3 is TGTGCCAGCAGTTCAGCCCAAGATACGCAGTATTTT.

This clone was seen once. V usage is TRBV14 and J usage is TRBJ2-5; possibly TRBD2 for D (5 bases). Germline lookup yields CDR1 SGHDN and CDR2 FVKESK. This CDR3 is 16 amino acids long. Deletions cut 5 bases from V and 2 bases from J, with 18 bases between. The CDR3 sequence is CASSGFEDGGQETQYF. Written as DNA, the CDR3 is TGTGCCAGCAGCGGGTTTGAGGATGGCGGGCAAGAGACCCAGTACTTC.

The DNA for the CDR3 is TGTGCCAGCAGAAACCCCCTAGGGAGTGCCGAGCAGTACTTC. Its translation is CASRNPLGSAEQYF. The chain joins TRBV28 to TRBJ2-7; TRBD2 is a possible D gene (5 bases). Germline V gene sequence: CDR1 MDHEN, CDR2 SYDVKM. The CDR3 sequence is 14 residues long. Trimming shortened V by 6 bases and J by 6 bases, and 18 bases separated the two germline ends.

The rearrangement uses TRBV19 and TRBJ2-7; 9 nucleotides line up with TRBD1. V lost 4 bases, J lost 3 bases, and 7 bases stayed unmatched. This CDR3 spans 15 amino acids. Germline CDR1 and CDR2: LNHDA and SQIVND (reference sequence). The CDR3 here is CASSTTGTGRYEQYF. CDR3 in DNA: TGTGCCAGTAGTACGACCGGGACAGGGCGCTACGAGCAGTACTTC.

This clone has just one count. This sequence joins TRBV7-3 and TRBJ2-2, with TRBD1 identical over 8 bases. The length of the CDR3 is 15 residues. J gave up 1 base and V 6 bases, and 4 bases lay outside the gene matches. The germline CDR1 and CDR2 sequences are SGHTA and FQGTGA. CDR3 amino acids: CASRPGGGNTGELFF. In DNA form, the CDR3 reads TGTGCCAGCAGACCAGGGGGCGGGAACACCGGGGAGCTGTTTTTT.